What follows is one T cell receptor (beta chain) and its context. Its antigen remains unidentified. This entry belongs to a study of cytomegalovirus exposure and HLA in healthy donors. Whole-study findings and limits: In terms of immune exposure information, only CMV serostatus was available. A later analysis associated 15,000 to 20,000 TCR beta sequences with HLA alleles at a 0.05 false discovery rate. What a later analysis reportedly showed was that an Asian-associated ancestry cluster had fewer N-insertions than the approximately 700-donor mean. Some V segments, including TRBV6-2 and TRBV6-3, were excluded as indistinguishable.

60 Vbeta and 13 Jbeta primers were used in PCR. Sequenced by immunoSEQ multiplex PCR; TCRdb stores in-frame clones only, minus some. The table shows about 220,000 clones, with approximately 68% occurring only once. The germline V gene encodes CDR1 SGHVS and CDR2 FQNEAQ. Trimming stripped 3 bases from V and 1 base from J, with 19 bases between. This CDR3 has 17 residues. The chain recombines TRBV7-8 with TRBJ2-7; D remains unclear. The source is a woman in her twenties or thirties in good health and CMV-seronegative. Source material: PBMCs. The CDR3: CASSFGPRPEESYEQYF. In nucleotides, the CDR3 is TGTGCCAGCAGCTTTGGTCCCCGTCCTGAAGAGTCCTACGAGCAGTACTTC.